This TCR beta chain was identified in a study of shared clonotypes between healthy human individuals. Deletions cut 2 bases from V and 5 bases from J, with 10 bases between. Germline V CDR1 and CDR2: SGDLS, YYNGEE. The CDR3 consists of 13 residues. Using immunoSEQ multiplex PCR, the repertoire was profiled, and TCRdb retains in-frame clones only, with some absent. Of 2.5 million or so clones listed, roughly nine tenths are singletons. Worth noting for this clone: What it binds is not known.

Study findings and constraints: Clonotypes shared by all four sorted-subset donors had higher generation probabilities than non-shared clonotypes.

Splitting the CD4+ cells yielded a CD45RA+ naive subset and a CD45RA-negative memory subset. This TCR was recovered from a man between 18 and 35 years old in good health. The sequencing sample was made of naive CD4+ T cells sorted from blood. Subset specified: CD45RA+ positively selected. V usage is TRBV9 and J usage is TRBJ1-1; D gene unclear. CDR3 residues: CASSVSMATEAFF. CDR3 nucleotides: TGTGCCAGCAGCGTCTCTATGGCAACTGAAGCTTTCTTT. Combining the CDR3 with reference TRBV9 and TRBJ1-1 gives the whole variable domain DSGVTQTPKHLITATGQRVTLRCSPRSGDLSVYWYQQSLDQGLQFLIQYYNGEERAKGNILERFSAQQFPDLHSELNLSSLELGDSALYFCASSVSMATEAFFGQGTRLTVV.